This entry lists 14 T cell receptor beta chains sequenced from one sample in a study of kidney transplant recipient with SARS-CoV-2 infection. TCRdb reanalysed the reads using MiXCR and keeps one entry per CDR3 protein. This sample has roughly 250,000 distinct CDR3 sequences, with under 35% found just once. The starting material was a blood sample, obtained at baseline and between days 110 and 120 from a kidney transplant recipient. These receptors were taken from a male patient aged 30 to 40 who had COVID-19 and was a kidney transplant recipient. The T cells may partly be graft donor cells.

In the case of this clonotype: Since a much larger clone is just one base distant, this may be a read error. The rearrangement uses TRBV20-1 and TRBJ2-1; 13 positions match TRBD2. This CDR3 is built from 15 residues. In germline, CDR1 is DFQATT, CDR2 SNEGSKA (reference sequence). As DNA, the CDR3 is TGCAGTGCTAGGCATACTAGCGGGAGGGGGAATGAGCAGCTCTTC. Its translation is CSARHTSGRGNEQLF.

V and J are TRBV14 and TRBJ2-2; 12 positions match TRBD2. V lost 2 bases, J lost 6 bases, and 7 bases stayed unmatched. Germline CDR1 and CDR2: SGHDN and FVKESK. This CDR3 region has 17 residues. The CDR3 DNA reads TGTGCCAGCAGCCAAACCCGACTAGCGGGAGATCCCGGGGAGCTGTTTTTT. Protein sequence: CASSQTRLAGDPGELFF.

As regards this clonotype: A clone one base away is much larger, so this may be a read error. CDR3 sequence: CANSWDRDNEKLFF. CDR3 DNA sequence: TGTGCCAACAGCTGGGACAGAGACAATGAAAAACTGTTTTTT. The V and J genes are TRBV11-2 and TRBJ1-4; 7 nucleotides agree with TRBD1. This CDR3 has 14 residues. CDR1 is SGHAT and CDR2 is FQNNGV in the germline V gene.

This clonotype was seen many times. The chain joins TRBV20-1 to TRBJ1-1; D unclear. With 8 bases removed from V and 0 bases from J, the gap between germline ends came to 10 bases. The CDR3 runs to 12 residues. Germline V gene data show CDR1 as DFQATT and CDR2 as SNEGSKA (reference sequence). The CDR3 loop reads CSMVRLNTEAFF. CDR3 nucleotide sequence: TGCAGTATGGTTAGGTTGAACACTGAAGCTTTCTTT.

The table lists this clonotype with many counts. The chain uses TRBV12-3 or TRBV12-4 and TRBJ1-2; TRBD1 agrees at 8 bases. The CDR3 covers 17 residues. Losses at the gene ends were 5 bases for V and 3 bases for J; bases not matched to a gene: 14. The chain's CDR3 is CASSPSGTGPSYYGYTF. Written as DNA, the CDR3 is TGTGCCAGCAGTCCCTCCGGGACAGGCCCTTCTTACTATGGCTACACCTTC.

The table lists this clonotype with many counts. Here the CDR3 reads CASSLGGSAQPQHF. In DNA form, the CDR3 reads TGCGCCAGCAGCTTGGGTGGGTCAGCTCAGCCCCAGCATTTT. The chain is built from TRBV5-1 and TRBJ1-5; D remains unclear. V was clipped by 0 bases and J by 6 bases, with 10 bases between them. The CDR3 contains 14 residues. The germline gives CDR1 SGHRS, CDR2 YFSETQ.

This clonotype was seen only once. A much larger clonotype is one base distant, so this may be a read error. The chain links TRBV7-8 to TRBJ2-1; possibly TRBD2 for D (7 bases). The V gene's germline CDR1 is SGHVS and CDR2 FQNEAQ. This CDR3 is built from 14 residues. CDR3 in DNA: TGTACCAGCAGCTTAGGGGGGGACTACAATGAGCAGTTCTTC. Translation gives CTSSLGGDYNEQFF.

Ten or more counts support this clonotype. The rearrangement joins TRBV29-1 to TRBJ2-5; D may be TRBD1 (6 bases). Germline V CDR1 and CDR2: SQVTM, ANQGSEA. V dropped 6 bases and J dropped 1 base, with 12 bases sitting between them. The CDR3 is 13 residues long. The chain's CDR3 is CSVTGQTQETQYF. The CDR3 DNA reads TGCAGCGTCACCGGACAGACCCAAGAGACCCAGTACTTC. The full variable domain, in which reference TRBV29-1 and TRBJ2-5 provide the parts outside the CDR3, is SAVISQKPSRDICQRGTSLTIQCQVDSQVTMMFWYRQQPGQSLTLIATANQGSEATYESGFVIDKFPISRPNLTFSTLTVSNMSPEDSSIYLCSVTGQTQETQYFGPGTRLLVL.

This clonotype was seen many times. This rearrangement joins TRBV11-1 to TRBJ2-2; D perhaps matches TRBD1 (6 bases). V was pared by 5 bases and J by 5 bases, with 12 bases between. CDR3 size: 14 residues. Per the germline V gene, CDR1 is SGHAT and CDR2 is FQDESV (reference sequence). CDR3 loop: CASSPQGSTGELFF. CDR3 DNA: TGTGCCAGCAGCCCACAGGGTTCTACCGGGGAGCTGTTTTTT. Full variable domain (remainder filled in from reference TRBV11-1 and TRBJ2-2): EAEVAQSPRYKITEKSQAVAFWCDPISGHATLYWYRQILGQGPELLVQFQDESVVDDSQLPKDRFSAERLKGVDSTLKIQPAELGDSAMYLCASSPQGSTGELFFGEGSRLTVL.

In the case of this clonotype: A much larger clone lies a single base off, so this may be a read error. V and J are TRBV7-2 and TRBJ2-2; D gene uncertain. This CDR3 is 15 amino acids long. The germline gives CDR1 SGHTA, CDR2 FQGNSA. The V gene lost 5 bases and the J gene lost 6 bases, with 16 bases spanning the gap. CDR3 in amino acids: CASSGQDVIAGELFF. The CDR3 nucleotides are TGTGCCAGCAGCGGGCAGGATGTTATCGCCGGGGAGCTGTTTTTT.

This clonotype was seen repeatedly, ten times or more. The chain combines TRBV6-5 with TRBJ2-5; D is undetermined. V gave up 0 bases and J gave up 5 bases, with 13 bases separating them. The germline CDR1 and CDR2 sequences are MNHEY and SVGAGI. The CDR3 has 15 amino acids. The chain's CDR3 is CASSYSYTLGETQYF. CDR3 DNA: TGTGCCAGCAGTTACTCCTATACCCTCGGGGAGACCCAGTACTTC.

This clonotype was observed a single time. This may be a read error, as it is one base from a much larger clone. The chain has TRBV5-6 and TRBJ2-1; 8 bases agree with TRBD1. Germline lookup yields CDR1 SGHDT and CDR2 YYEEEE. The CDR3 is 17 amino acids. This CDR3 reads CASSLGGQGATYNGQFF. The CDR3 nucleotides are TGTGCCAGCAGCCTGGGCGGGCAGGGGGCGACCTACAATGGGCAGTTCTTC. Full variable domain (remainder filled in from reference TRBV5-6 and TRBJ2-1): DAGVTQSPTHLIKTRGQQVTLRCSPKSGHDTVSWYQQALGQGPQFIFQYYEEEERQRGNFPDRFSGHQFPNYSSELNVNALLLGDSALYLCASSLGGQGATYNGQFFGPGTRLTVL.

This rearrangement joins TRBV5-1 to TRBJ2-3, with TRBD1 identical over 7 bases. Trimming removed 0 bases from V and 3 bases from J; junction bases left unmatched: 7. The CDR3 is 16 amino acids. Germline-derived CDR1 and CDR2 are SGHRS and YFSETQ. The CDR3 here is CASSLAAGGATDTQYF. For the CDR3, the DNA is TGCGCCAGCAGCTTGGCGGCAGGGGGTGCGACAGATACGCAGTATTTT.

Notes on this clonotype: This may be a read error: a much more frequent sequence differs by one nucleotide. CDR3 DNA sequence: TGCAATGCTAGACCCCCGGTAGGGGCCACCGGGGAGCTGTTTTTT. As protein: CNARPPVGATGELFF. The chain joins TRBV20-1 to TRBJ2-2; TRBD1 might be the D (5 bases). The CDR3 runs 15 residues. CDR1 DFQATT and CDR2 SNEGSKA come from the germline V gene (reference sequence).